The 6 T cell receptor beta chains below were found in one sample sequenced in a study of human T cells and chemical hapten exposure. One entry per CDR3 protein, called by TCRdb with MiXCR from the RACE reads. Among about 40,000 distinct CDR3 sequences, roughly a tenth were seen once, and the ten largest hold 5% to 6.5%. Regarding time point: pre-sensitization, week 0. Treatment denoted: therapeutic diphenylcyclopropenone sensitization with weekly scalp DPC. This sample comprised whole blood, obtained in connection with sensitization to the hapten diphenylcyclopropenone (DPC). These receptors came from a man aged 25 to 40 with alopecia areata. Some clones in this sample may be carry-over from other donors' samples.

The CDR3 reads CASSQGTGGLFYEQYF. In DNA form, the CDR3 reads TGTGCCAGCAGCCAAGGAACAGGGGGCCTTTTCTACGAGCAGTACTTC. V is TRBV4-2 and J is TRBJ2-7; TRBD1 agrees at 9 bases. Germline V gene sequence: CDR1 LGHNA, CDR2 YNFKEQ. The V and J ends lost 1 base and 3 bases, in that order; junction bases with no gene match: 7. The CDR3 runs 16 residues.

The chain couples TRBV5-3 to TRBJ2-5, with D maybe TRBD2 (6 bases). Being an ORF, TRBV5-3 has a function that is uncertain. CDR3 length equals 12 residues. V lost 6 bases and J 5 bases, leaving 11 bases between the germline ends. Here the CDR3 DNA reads TGTGCCAGAATCGCGGAGGGGGAGACCCAGTACTTC. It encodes CARIAEGETQYF.

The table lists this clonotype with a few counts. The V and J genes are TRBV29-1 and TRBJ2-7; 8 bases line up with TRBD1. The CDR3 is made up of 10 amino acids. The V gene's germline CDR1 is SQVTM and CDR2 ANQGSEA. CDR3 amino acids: CSAGGHEQYF. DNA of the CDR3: TGCAGTGCAGGGGGCCACGAGCAGTACTTC.

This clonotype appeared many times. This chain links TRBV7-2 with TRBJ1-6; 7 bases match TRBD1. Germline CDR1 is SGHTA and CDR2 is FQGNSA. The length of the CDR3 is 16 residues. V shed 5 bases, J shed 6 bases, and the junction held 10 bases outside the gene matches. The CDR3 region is CASSKLQGSGNSPLHF. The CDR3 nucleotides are TGTGCCAGCAGCAAACTACAGGGGTCGGGTAATTCACCCCTCCACTTT.

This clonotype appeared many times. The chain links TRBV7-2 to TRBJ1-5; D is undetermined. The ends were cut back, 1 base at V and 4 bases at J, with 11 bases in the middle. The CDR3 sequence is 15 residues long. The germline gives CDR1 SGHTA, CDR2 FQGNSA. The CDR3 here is CASSLVEGSNQPQHF. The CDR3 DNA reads TGTGCCAGCAGCTTAGTGGAAGGGTCTAATCAGCCCCAGCATTTT.

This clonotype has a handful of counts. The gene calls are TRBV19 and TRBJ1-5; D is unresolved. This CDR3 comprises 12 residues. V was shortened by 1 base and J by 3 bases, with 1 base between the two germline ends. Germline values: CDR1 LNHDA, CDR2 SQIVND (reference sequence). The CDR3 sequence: CASSIVNQPQHF. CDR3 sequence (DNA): TGTGCCAGTAGTATAGTCAATCAGCCCCAGCATTTT.